The rows below give T cell receptor beta chains drawn from one sample of a study of blood T cell repertoires in COVID-19. Produced via immunoSEQ multiplex PCR; TCRdb's table is partial and in-frame only. The sample includes roughly 160,000 clones, about 80% of them seen just once. The sequencing input was PBMCs or T cells enriched from blood (not recorded which). All receptors come from a woman aged 55-70 years who had recovered from COVID-19. Each CDR3 is given with its conserved first and last residue. Fields, in order: CDR3 DNA, CDR3 protein, V gene, clone size, D gene, J gene. The D gene is left open where the match is weak. Size values are once, few and many counts, or a class for expanded clones, and some rows have none.

CDR3 DNA: TGTGCCAGCAGCTGGACGGGACAGTCCAACTACGAGCAGTACTTC
CDR3 protein: CASSWTGQSNYEQYF
V gene: TRBV11-2
clone size: .
D gene: TRBD1
J gene: TRBJ2-7

CDR3 DNA: TGTGCCAGCAGGCAGGGGGTGGAGAACACTGAAGCTTTCTTT
CDR3 protein: CASRQGVENTEAFF
V gene: TRBV6-5
clone size: .
D gene: TRBD1
J gene: TRBJ1-1

CDR3 DNA: TGTGCCAGCAGCTTGGGGGGTACTAGCTATGGCTACACCTTC
CDR3 protein: CASSLGGTSYGYTF
V gene: TRBV7-3
clone size: .
D gene: .
J gene: TRBJ1-2

CDR3 DNA: TGTGCCAGCAGCTTTGCGGGGGCTTCTGAAGCTTTCTTT
CDR3 protein: CASSFAGASEAFF
V gene: TRBV7-2
clone size: few
D gene: .
J gene: TRBJ1-1

CDR3 DNA: TGCGCCAGTAGGACCGGGGGAGGCAATGAAAAACTGTTTTTT
CDR3 protein: CASRTGGGNEKLFF
V gene: TRBV5-1
clone size: .
D gene: .
J gene: TRBJ1-4

CDR3 DNA: TGTGCCAGCAGTGACAGGGGATCTGGTCAGCCCCAGCATTTT
CDR3 protein: CASSDRGSGQPQHF
V gene: TRBV2
clone size: .
D gene: .
J gene: TRBJ1-5

CDR3 DNA: TGTGCCAGCAGTAGTCCCACCGGGACAGGGAGAACTGAAGCTTTCTTT
CDR3 protein: CASSSPTGTGRTEAFF
V gene: TRBV6-2/TRBV6-3
clone size: .
D gene: TRBD1
J gene: TRBJ1-1

CDR3 DNA: TGTGCCTGGATCAGACGAGGGACACCTGGCTACACCTTC
CDR3 protein: CAWIRRGTPGYTF
V gene: TRBV30
clone size: few
D gene: .
J gene: TRBJ1-2

CDR3 DNA: TGTGCCAGCAGCAAAGTCCAACTAGCGGGGGGCCTCCAAGAGACCCAGTACTTC
CDR3 protein: CASSKVQLAGGLQETQYF
V gene: TRBV21-1
clone size: .
D gene: .
J gene: TRBJ2-5

CDR3 DNA: TGTGCCAGCAGTGGGAGTTGGACAGGGCTTGGAGAGACCCAGTACTTC
CDR3 protein: CASSGSWTGLGETQYF
V gene: TRBV6-1
clone size: .
D gene: TRBD1
J gene: TRBJ2-5

CDR3 DNA: TGTGCCAGTAAACGTAGTTTGGCAGATACGCAGTATTTT
CDR3 protein: CASKRSLADTQYF
V gene: TRBV19
clone size: .
D gene: .
J gene: TRBJ2-3

CDR3 DNA: TGTGCCAGCAGCTTGGGAGTATCAGATACGCAGTATTTT
CDR3 protein: CASSLGVSDTQYF
V gene: TRBV5-6
clone size: few
D gene: .
J gene: TRBJ2-3

CDR3 DNA: TGTGCCAGCAGTTACCGGGACAGGGAGTCCGAGCAGTACTTC
CDR3 protein: CASSYRDRESEQYF
V gene: TRBV27
clone size: .
D gene: TRBD1
J gene: TRBJ2-7

CDR3 DNA: TGTGCCAGCAGCTATGGCGGGGGATCCTACGAGCAGTACTTC
CDR3 protein: CASSYGGGSYEQYF
V gene: TRBV5-6
clone size: few
D gene: TRBD2
J gene: TRBJ2-7

CDR3 DNA: TGTGCCAGCAGCGTGGGGACTAGCGGGGGGGCCCGGGAGACCCAGTACTTC
CDR3 protein: CASSVGTSGGARETQYF
V gene: TRBV9
clone size: many
D gene: TRBD2
J gene: TRBJ2-5

CDR3 DNA: TGTGCCAGCAGCCCGGTGGAGGCGGACTCTGGAAACACCATATATTTT
CDR3 protein: CASSPVEADSGNTIYF
V gene: TRBV4-2
clone size: .
D gene: .
J gene: TRBJ1-3

CDR3 DNA: TGTGCCAGCAGTGATACTAGCGGGGGGTACGCAGATACGCAGTATTTT
CDR3 protein: CASSDTSGGYADTQYF
V gene: TRBV6-1
clone size: once
D gene: TRBD2
J gene: TRBJ2-3

CDR3 DNA: TGCAGTGCTAGTAAGGACATGAACACTGAAGCTTTCTTT
CDR3 protein: CSASKDMNTEAFF
V gene: TRBV20-1
clone size: few
D gene: .
J gene: TRBJ1-1

CDR3 DNA: TGTGCCAGCACTCACCCCGGGACTGGGGCCAACGTCCTGACTTTC
CDR3 protein: CASTHPGTGANVLTF
V gene: TRBV9
clone size: .
D gene: .
J gene: TRBJ2-6

CDR3 DNA: TGCGCCAGCAGCCTCACAGGGGGCAGGGAGATTGGCTACACCTTC
CDR3 protein: CASSLTGGREIGYTF
V gene: TRBV5-1
clone size: few
D gene: TRBD1
J gene: TRBJ1-2

CDR3 DNA: TGCAGCGTTCGTCGGGTTAGCGGGAGCACAGATACGCAGTATTTT
CDR3 protein: CSVRRVSGSTDTQYF
V gene: TRBV29-1
clone size: .
D gene: TRBD2
J gene: TRBJ2-3

CDR3 DNA: TGCAGTGCGAGTACCGGGGGTTCCTACGAGCAGTACTTC
CDR3 protein: CSASTGGSYEQYF
V gene: TRBV20-1
clone size: .
D gene: .
J gene: TRBJ2-7

CDR3 DNA: TGTGCCAGCAGCGTTGAGCCGGCTGGGAGAGCTTTCTTT
CDR3 protein: CASSVEPAGRAFF
V gene: TRBV7-3
clone size: .
D gene: .
J gene: TRBJ1-1

CDR3 DNA: TGTGCCAGCAGCCAAGATATGACTAGCGGGGGGGCTTACAATGAGCAGTTCTTC
CDR3 protein: CASSQDMTSGGAYNEQFF
V gene: TRBV4-2
clone size: once
D gene: TRBD2
J gene: TRBJ2-1

CDR3 DNA: TGCGCCAGCAGTGAGACCCTTAGCGGGGCGAACACCGGGGAGCTGTTTTTT
CDR3 protein: CASSETLSGANTGELFF
V gene: TRBV10-1
clone size: .
D gene: TRBD2
J gene: TRBJ2-2

CDR3 DNA: TGTGCCAGCAGGCGGGCGGAATTGAACACTGAAGCTTTCTTT
CDR3 protein: CASRRAELNTEAFF
V gene: TRBV3-1/TRBV3-2
clone size: .
D gene: .
J gene: TRBJ1-1

CDR3 DNA: TGTGCCAGCAGTCCCGGGACAGCCTACGAGCAGTACTTC
CDR3 protein: CASSPGTAYEQYF
V gene: TRBV6-5
clone size: few
D gene: TRBD1
J gene: TRBJ2-7

CDR3 DNA: TGTGCCAGCAACCGGGACACGGAAAATGAAAAACTGTTTTTT
CDR3 protein: CASNRDTENEKLFF
V gene: TRBV2
clone size: .
D gene: .
J gene: TRBJ1-4

CDR3 DNA: TGTGCCAGCAGTGTCGGGGGGACAGATACGCAGTATTTT
CDR3 protein: CASSVGGTDTQYF
V gene: TRBV6-4
clone size: .
D gene: TRBD2
J gene: TRBJ2-3

CDR3 DNA: TGTGCCAGCAGCGTAGACCAGGGGTATGGAACTGAAGCTTTCTTT
CDR3 protein: CASSVDQGYGTEAFF
V gene: TRBV9
clone size: .
D gene: .
J gene: TRBJ1-1

CDR3 DNA: TGTGCCTGGAGTCCAGGACAGGGGGGAGAGACCCAGTACTTC
CDR3 protein: CAWSPGQGGETQYF
V gene: TRBV30
clone size: once
D gene: TRBD1
J gene: TRBJ2-5

CDR3 DNA: TGTGCCAGCTCTCTTATGGGGGGACAGGAGAACACTGAAGCTTTCTTT
CDR3 protein: CASSLMGGQENTEAFF
V gene: TRBV18
clone size: few
D gene: TRBD1
J gene: TRBJ1-1

CDR3 DNA: TGTGCCAGCAGAAGGGGGATTTTCTATGGCTACACCTTC
CDR3 protein: CASRRGIFYGYTF
V gene: TRBV28
clone size: .
D gene: .
J gene: TRBJ1-2

CDR3 DNA: TGTGCCACCAGTGACAGAAATGAGCAGTTCTTC
CDR3 protein: CATSDRNEQFF
V gene: TRBV24-1
clone size: once
D gene: .
J gene: TRBJ2-1

CDR3 DNA: TGTGCCAGTAGTACTTGGGACACTCCTAACTATGGCTACACCTTC
CDR3 protein: CASSTWDTPNYGYTF
V gene: TRBV19
clone size: few
D gene: .
J gene: TRBJ1-2

CDR3 DNA: TGTGCCAGCTCTGAATATGACAGGGGGCGACGGAGCGAGCAGTACTTC
CDR3 protein: CASSEYDRGRRSEQYF
V gene: TRBV18
clone size: .
D gene: TRBD1
J gene: TRBJ2-7

CDR3 DNA: TGTGCCAGCAGCCAAGTGAGGTCTAGGTGGCAAGAGACCCAGTACTTC
CDR3 protein: CASSQVRSRWQETQYF
V gene: TRBV3-1/TRBV3-2
clone size: .
D gene: .
J gene: TRBJ2-5

CDR3 DNA: TGTGCCATCGGTAGTCATGACACTGAAGCTTTCTTT
CDR3 protein: CAIGSHDTEAFF
V gene: TRBV10-3
clone size: .
D gene: .
J gene: TRBJ1-1

CDR3 DNA: TGTGCCAGCAGCCACAGACTAGCGGGGGGACGGATAAGCTCCTACAATGAGCAGTTCTTC
CDR3 protein: CASSHRLAGGRISSYNEQFF
V gene: TRBV14
clone size: .
D gene: TRBD2
J gene: TRBJ2-1

CDR3 DNA: TGTGCCAGCAGCTTCGACAGAAACTATGGCTACACCTTC
CDR3 protein: CASSFDRNYGYTF
V gene: TRBV11-2
clone size: .
D gene: .
J gene: TRBJ1-2

CDR3 DNA: TGCGCCAGCAGCCAACTCCAGGGTTACGAGCAGTACTTC
CDR3 protein: CASSQLQGYEQYF
V gene: TRBV5-1
clone size: .
D gene: .
J gene: TRBJ2-7

CDR3 DNA: TGTGCCAGCGGAGGACGCCAGAACACCGGGGAGCTGTTTTTT
CDR3 protein: CASGGRQNTGELFF
V gene: TRBV7-9
clone size: .
D gene: .
J gene: TRBJ2-2

CDR3 DNA: TGTGCCAGCAGCCAAGCACTAGCGGGGTCCCCCCAGTACTTC
CDR3 protein: CASSQALAGSPQYF
V gene: TRBV3-1/TRBV3-2
clone size: once
D gene: TRBD2
J gene: TRBJ2-5

CDR3 DNA: TGCAGCGTTGAAGGGGGCGCGAGCACTGAAGCTTTCTTT
CDR3 protein: CSVEGGASTEAFF
V gene: TRBV29-1
clone size: .
D gene: .
J gene: TRBJ1-1

CDR3 DNA: TGTGCCAGCAGTTTAACTGGCAGGGGTGGGTACGAGCAGTACTTC
CDR3 protein: CASSLTGRGGYEQYF
V gene: TRBV27
clone size: .
D gene: .
J gene: TRBJ2-7